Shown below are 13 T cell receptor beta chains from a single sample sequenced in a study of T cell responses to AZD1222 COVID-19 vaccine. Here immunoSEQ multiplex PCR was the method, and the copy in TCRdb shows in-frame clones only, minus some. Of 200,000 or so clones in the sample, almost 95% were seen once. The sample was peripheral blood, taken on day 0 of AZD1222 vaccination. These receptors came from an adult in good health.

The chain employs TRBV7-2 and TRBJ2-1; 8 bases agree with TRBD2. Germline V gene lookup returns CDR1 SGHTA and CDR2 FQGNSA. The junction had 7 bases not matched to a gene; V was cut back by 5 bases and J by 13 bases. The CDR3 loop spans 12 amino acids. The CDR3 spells CASSRAGTRQFF. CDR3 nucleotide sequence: TGTGCCAGCAGCCGGGCCGGGACTAGACAGTTCTTC.

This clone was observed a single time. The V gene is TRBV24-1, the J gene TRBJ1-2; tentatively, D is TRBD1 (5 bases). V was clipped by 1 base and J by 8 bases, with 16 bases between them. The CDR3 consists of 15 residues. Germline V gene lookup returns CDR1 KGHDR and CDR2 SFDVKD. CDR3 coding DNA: TGTGCCACCAGTGATTTCACAGGATGGGATAGAGGCTACACCTTC. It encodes CATSDFTGWDRGYTF.

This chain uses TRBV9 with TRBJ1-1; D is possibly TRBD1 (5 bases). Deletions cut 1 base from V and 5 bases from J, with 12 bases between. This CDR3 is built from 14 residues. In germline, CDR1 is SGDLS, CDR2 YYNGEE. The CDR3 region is CASSVRDDLTEAFF. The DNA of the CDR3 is TGTGCCAGCAGCGTACGGGACGATTTGACTGAAGCTTTCTTT.

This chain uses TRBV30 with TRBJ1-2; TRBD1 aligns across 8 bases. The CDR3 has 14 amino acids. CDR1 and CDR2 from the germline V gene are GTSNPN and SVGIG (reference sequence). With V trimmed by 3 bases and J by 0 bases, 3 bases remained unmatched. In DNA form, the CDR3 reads TGTGCCTGGAGACACAGGGGGGCTAACTATGGCTACACCTTC. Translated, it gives CAWRHRGANYGYTF.

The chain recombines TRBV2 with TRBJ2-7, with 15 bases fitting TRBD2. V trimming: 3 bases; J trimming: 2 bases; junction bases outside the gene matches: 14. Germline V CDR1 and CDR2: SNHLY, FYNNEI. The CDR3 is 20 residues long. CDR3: CASSDGRGLAGGIRPYEQYF. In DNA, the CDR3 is TGTGCCAGCAGTGACGGCAGAGGACTAGCGGGAGGGATTAGGCCCTACGAGCAGTACTTC.

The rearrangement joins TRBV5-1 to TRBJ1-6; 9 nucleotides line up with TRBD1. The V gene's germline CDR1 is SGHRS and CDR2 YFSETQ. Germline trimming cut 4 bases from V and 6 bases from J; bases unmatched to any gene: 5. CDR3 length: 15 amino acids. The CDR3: CASSPGTGINSPLHF. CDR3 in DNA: TGCGCCAGCAGCCCCGGGACAGGGATTAATTCACCCCTCCACTTT.

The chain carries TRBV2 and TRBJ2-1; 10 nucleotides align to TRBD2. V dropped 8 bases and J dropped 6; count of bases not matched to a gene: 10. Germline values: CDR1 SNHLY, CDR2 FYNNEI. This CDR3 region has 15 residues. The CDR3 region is CASSTAGGMGNEQFF. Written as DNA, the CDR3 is TGTGCCAGCTCGACAGCGGGAGGGATGGGCAATGAGCAGTTCTTC.

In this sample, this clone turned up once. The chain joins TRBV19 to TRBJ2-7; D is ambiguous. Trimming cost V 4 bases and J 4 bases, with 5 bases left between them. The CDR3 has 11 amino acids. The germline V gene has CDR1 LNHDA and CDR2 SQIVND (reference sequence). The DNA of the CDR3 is TGTGCCAGTAGTAATTCATACGAGCAGTACTTC. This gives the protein CASSNSYEQYF.

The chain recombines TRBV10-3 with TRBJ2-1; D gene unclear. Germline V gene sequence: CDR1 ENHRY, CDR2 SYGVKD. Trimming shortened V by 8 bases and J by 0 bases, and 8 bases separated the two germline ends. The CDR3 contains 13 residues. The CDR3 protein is CAIGVSSYNEQFF. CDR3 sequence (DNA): TGTGCCATCGGGGTGAGCTCCTACAATGAGCAGTTCTTC.

CDR3 in DNA: TGTGCCAGGGCGCGGAGGGGGGCGACTAGCGGGAACACCGGGGAGCTGTTTTTT. Translated: CARARRGATSGNTGELFF. The chain employs TRBV6-4 and TRBJ2-2, with 9 bases that match TRBD2. CDR3 size: 18 residues. V dropped 9 bases and J dropped 1; count of bases not matched to a gene: 15. Germline CDR1 MRHNA, CDR2 SNTAGT.

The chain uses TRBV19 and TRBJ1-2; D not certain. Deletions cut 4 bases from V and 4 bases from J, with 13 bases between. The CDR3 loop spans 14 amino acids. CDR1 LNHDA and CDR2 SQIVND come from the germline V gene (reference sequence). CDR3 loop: CASSTLTVAYGYTF. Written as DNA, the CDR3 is TGTGCCAGTAGTACCCTAACAGTGGCCTATGGCTACACCTTC. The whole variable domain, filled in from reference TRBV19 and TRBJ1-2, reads DGGITQSPKYLFRKEGQNVTLSCEQNLNHDAMYWYRQDPGQGLRLIYYSQIVNDFQKGDIAEGYSVSREKKESFPLTVTSAQKNPTAFYLCASSTLTVAYGYTFGSGTRLTVV.

The CDR3 here is CAWTRTGGQETQYF. The CDR3, as DNA: TGTGCCTGGACTAGGACAGGGGGACAAGAGACCCAGTACTTC. The chain couples TRBV30 to TRBJ2-5, with 10 bases identical to TRBD1. CDR3 size: 14 residues. Germline loops: CDR1 GTSNPN, CDR2 SVGIG (reference sequence). Unmatched junction bases numbered 4, after V lost 4 bases and J lost 2 bases.

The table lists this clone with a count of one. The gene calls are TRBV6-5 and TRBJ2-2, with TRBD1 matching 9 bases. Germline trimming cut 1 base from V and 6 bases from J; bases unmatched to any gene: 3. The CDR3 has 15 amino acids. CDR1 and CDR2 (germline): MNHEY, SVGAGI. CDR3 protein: CASSYLGQGPGELFF. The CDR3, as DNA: TGTGCCAGCAGTTACTTGGGACAGGGCCCCGGGGAGCTGTTTTTT.